These T cell receptor beta chains were read from a single sample in a study of cytomegalovirus exposure and HLA in healthy donors. TCRdb's copy holds only in-frame clones and misses some; the assay was immunoSEQ multiplex PCR. The sample shows some 190,000 clones, over 60% of them seen only once. Sample: PBMCs. The receptors derive from a woman aged 35 to 49 in good health and CMV-seronegative. Each CDR3 is given with its conserved first and last residue. Fields, in order: clone size, D gene, V gene, J gene, CDR3 protein, CDR3 DNA. A D gene is named only where the DNA matches it firmly. Clone size is shown for a subset of rows, as once, few, many or a class of expanded clone.

NA	TRBD2	TRBV29-1	TRBJ2-1	CSVEDRLAGGPGFNEQFF	TGCAGCGTTGAAGATCGCCTAGCGGGAGGGCCTGGTTTCAATGAGCAGTTCTTC
once	TRBD1	TRBV12-5	TRBJ2-7	CASGSPPGQPYEQYF	TGTGCTAGTGGTTCCCCTCCGGGACAGCCCTACGAGCAGTACTTC
NA	TRBD1	TRBV18	TRBJ2-7	CASSPRTGIYEQYF	TGTGCCAGCTCACCAAGGACAGGGATCTACGAGCAGTACTTC
NA	TRBD1	TRBV6-6	TRBJ1-2	CASSFLGTGVGYTF	TGTGCCAGCAGTTTCCTGGGGACAGGGGTTGGCTACACCTTC
few	NA	TRBV6-6	TRBJ1-1	CASSYVRGGEAFF	TGTGCCAGCAGTTACGTGAGAGGGGGTGAAGCTTTCTTT
NA	NA	TRBV4-1	TRBJ1-1	CASSQSGLGNTEAFF	TGCGCCAGCAGCCAGTCAGGGTTGGGGAACACTGAAGCTTTCTTT
NA	TRBD1	TRBV18	TRBJ2-2	CASSPITTGGTGELFF	TGTGCCAGCTCACCGATCACGACAGGGGGCACCGGGGAGCTGTTTTTT
once	NA	TRBV7-9	TRBJ1-4	CSSSYNAGELFF	TGTTCCAGCAGCTATAACGCAGGGGAACTGTTTTTT
NA	NA	TRBV7-3	TRBJ1-2	CASSPQGGLNYGYTF	TGTGCCAGCAGCCCCCAGGGAGGGCTTAACTATGGCTACACCTTC
NA	TRBD2	TRBV7-3	TRBJ2-1	CASSLGAGGVNEQFF	TGTGCCAGCAGCTTAGGTGCGGGAGGGGTTAATGAGCAGTTCTTC
once	NA	TRBV9	TRBJ2-1	CASSVGPAGGRGNEQFF	TGTGCCAGCAGCGTTGGGCCGGCGGGTGGAAGGGGGAATGAGCAGTTCTTC
NA	TRBD2	TRBV4-2	TRBJ2-1	CASSKREGVAYNEQFF	TGTGCCAGCAGCAAGAGGGAGGGAGTAGCCTACAATGAGCAGTTCTTC
NA	NA	TRBV7-2	TRBJ2-7	CASSLAPAGGSYEQYF	TGTGCCAGCAGCTTAGCGCCGGCAGGGGGGTCCTACGAGCAGTACTTC
NA	NA	TRBV18	TRBJ2-2	CASSSTGTTGELFF	TGTGCCAGCTCATCTACAGGCACCACCGGGGAGCTGTTTTTT
NA	NA	TRBV7-3	TRBJ1-1	CASSTTPNTEAFF	TGTGCCAGCAGCACGACACCGAACACTGAAGCTTTCTTT
NA	NA	TRBV10-3	TRBJ1-1	CAIRTLHTEAFF	TGTGCCATAAGGACACTTCACACTGAAGCTTTCTTT
NA	NA	TRBV5-1	TRBJ1-2	CASSLDGVYGYTF	TGCGCCAGCAGCTTGGACGGGGTCTATGGCTACACCTTC
NA	TRBD1	TRBV4-1	TRBJ1-2	CASSQDGQGYYGYTF	TGCGCCAGCAGCCAAGACGGACAGGGGTACTATGGCTACACCTTC
once	NA	TRBV11-2	TRBJ1-4	CASSLDFGGPEKLFF	TGTGCCAGCAGCTTAGATTTCGGGGGGCCCGAAAAACTGTTTTTT
few	TRBD2	TRBV19	TRBJ2-3	CASSGLAGYRADTQYF	TGTGCCAGTTCCGGACTAGCGGGATATAGAGCAGATACGCAGTATTTT
NA	TRBD2	TRBV4-1	TRBJ2-1	CASSQPAGTSGDNEQFF	TGCGCCAGCAGCCAGCCCGCCGGGACTAGCGGAGACAATGAGCAGTTCTTC
NA	NA	TRBV11-2	TRBJ2-1	CASSLEPLLYNEQFF	TGTGCCAGCAGCTTAGAACCTCTACTATACAATGAGCAGTTCTTC
NA	TRBD1	TRBV9	TRBJ2-2	CASSGTPGGMGTGELFF	TGTGCCAGCAGCGGCACCCCAGGGGGCATGGGCACCGGGGAGCTGTTTTTT
NA	NA	TRBV30	TRBJ1-4	CAWRTQGPTNEKLFF	TGTGCCTGGAGGACACAGGGCCCAACTAATGAAAAACTGTTTTTT
NA	TRBD1	TRBV11-2	TRBJ1-1	CASSAWTGLDTEAFF	TGTGCCAGCAGCGCCTGGACAGGGTTGGACACTGAAGCTTTCTTT
NA	TRBD2	TRBV5-1	TRBJ2-5	CASSWGLGETQYF	TGCGCCAGCAGCTGGGGACTAGGAGAGACCCAGTACTTC
NA	NA	TRBV30	TRBJ1-5	CAWSVREDQPQHF	TGTGCCTGGAGTGTGCGCGAGGATCAGCCCCAGCATTTT
NA	TRBD2	TRBV11-2	TRBJ2-3	CASSPRREGGTDTQYF	TGTGCCAGCAGCCCCCGCCGGGAGGGCGGCACAGATACGCAGTATTTT
NA	TRBD2	TRBV7-2	TRBJ2-5	CAVVGTSGRTGEPQYF	TGTGCCGTAGTAGGGACTAGCGGGAGAACGGGAGAGCCCCAGTACTTC
NA	TRBD2	TRBV9	TRBJ2-2	CASSPSGTSGANTGELFF	TGTGCCAGCAGCCCTTCTGGGACTAGCGGAGCGAACACCGGGGAGCTGTTTTTT
NA	TRBD2	TRBV19	TRBJ2-3	CASSLRGLAGPPGTDTQYF	TGTGCCAGTAGCCTACGGGGACTAGCGGGACCACCCGGCACAGATACGCAGTATTTT
NA	NA	TRBV25-1	TRBJ2-2	CASSEGGGRFPGELFF	TGTGCCAGCAGTGAAGGGGGCGGGAGATTCCCCGGGGAGCTGTTTTTT
NA	TRBD1	TRBV7-8	TRBJ1-1	CASSPGTGRTEAFF	TGTGCCAGCAGCCCCGGGACAGGGAGGACTGAAGCTTTCTTT
NA	NA	TRBV9	TRBJ2-7	CASSAPSGREQYF	TGTGCCAGCAGCGCCCCCAGCGGAAGAGAGCAGTACTTC
few	NA	TRBV7-2	TRBJ2-3	CASSLESPALTDTQYF	TGTGCCAGCAGCTTAGAATCCCCAGCGTTGACAGATACGCAGTATTTT
NA	NA	TRBV25-1	TRBJ2-3	CASVPGGSSTDTQYF	TGTGCCAGCGTCCCCGGAGGTTCTAGCACAGATACGCAGTATTTT
NA	NA	TRBV6-1	TRBJ1-5	CASRGRGANQPQHF	TGTGCCAGCAGAGGTCGGGGAGCGAATCAGCCCCAGCATTTT
few	TRBD2	TRBV7-6	TRBJ2-1	CASERASGTSYNEQFF	TGTGCCAGCGAGCGGGCTAGCGGGACCTCCTACAATGAGCAGTTCTTC
NA	TRBD2	TRBV7-2	TRBJ2-1	CASSPASGGSYNEQFF	TGTGCCAGCAGCCCCGCTAGCGGGGGGTCCTACAATGAGCAGTTCTTC
NA	NA	TRBV11-2	TRBJ1-1	CASSLSTEAFF	TGTGCCAGCAGCTTGAGCACTGAAGCTTTCTTT
NA	NA	TRBV7-9	TRBJ1-2	CASSFEVTTGGGYTF	TGTGCCAGCAGCTTTGAAGTTACGACGGGGGGTGGCTACACCTTC
NA	NA	TRBV9	TRBJ2-1	CASSVDSTSYNEQFF	TGTGCCAGCAGCGTCGACAGCACCTCCTACAATGAGCAGTTCTTC
NA	TRBD2	TRBV6-4	TRBJ2-2	CASRGLADTGELFF	TGTGCCAGCCGGGGACTAGCGGACACCGGGGAGCTGTTTTTT
once	TRBD1	TRBV27	TRBJ1-1	CASSLSGGPEAFF	TGTGCCAGCAGTTTATCAGGGGGCCCTGAAGCTTTCTTT
few	NA	TRBV27	TRBJ1-1	CASSGNSREAFF	TGTGCCAGCAGTGGGAACTCAAGGGAGGCTTTCTTT
NA	NA	TRBV18	TRBJ1-1	CASSPGQGREAFF	TGTGCCAGCTCACCGGGGCAGGGCCGTGAAGCTTTCTTT
NA	NA	TRBV5-1	TRBJ1-4	CASSLGGRREKLFF	TGCGCCAGCAGCTTGGGGGGAAGGAGGGAAAAACTGTTTTTT
NA	NA	TRBV25-1	TRBJ1-2	CASSEAGTLGYTF	TGTGCCAGCAGTGAGGCAGGCACCCTGGGCTACACCTTC
NA	NA	TRBV10-3	TRBJ1-1	CAISDNGEAFF	TGTGCCATCAGTGATAACGGGGAAGCTTTCTTT
NA	TRBD1	TRBV6-1	TRBJ1-3	CASNNRGTGNTIYF	TGTGCCAGCAATAACAGGGGGACTGGAAACACCATATATTTT
NA	TRBD1	TRBV19	TRBJ2-2	CASTPLGTGLNTGELFF	TGTGCCAGTACCCCCCTTGGGACAGGGTTGAACACCGGGGAGCTGTTTTTT
few	NA	TRBV11-3	TRBJ2-3	CASSFPRESTDTQYF	TGTGCCAGCAGCTTCCCCAGGGAAAGCACAGATACGCAGTATTTT